In this sample, the clone carrying this T cell receptor beta chain turned up a few times. Antigen specificity is unknown. TCRdb reprocessed the 5' RACE reads with MiXCR, giving one entry per CDR3 protein. Of fewer than 550,000 distinct CDR3 sequences in the sample, roughly 13% were seen once. This entry belongs to a study of identical twins. Germline trimming cut 5 bases from V and 6 bases from J; bases unmatched to any gene: 6. CDR3 size: 15 residues. Germline CDR1 and CDR2: MDHEN and SYDVKM. The study, taken as a whole, reports: Analyses of zero insertions could, in part, be confounded by invariant MAIT and iNKT cells. Weaker excess sharing between twins was seen in beta out-of-frame sequences. For out-of-frame alpha sequences shared by twins, low generation probability was in excess. The study based its conclusions on cross-sectional statistical analysis and did not follow the same donors.

These data also formed part of another study, on yellow fever vaccine responses in identical twins.

The sequencing sample was made of CD4+ T cells sorted from blood. The V call is TRBV28, the J call TRBJ2-1; TRBD1 matches 11 bases. The sequence was obtained from a young woman in good health. The chain's CDR3 is CASSLPGQGVNEQFF. CDR3 nucleotide sequence: TGTGCCAGCAGTCTACCGGGACAGGGGGTCAATGAGCAGTTCTTC.